This T cell receptor beta chain was observed in a study of T cell responses to AZD1222 COVID-19 vaccine. Overall study findings and caveats: Seropositive AZD1222 recipients at baseline numbered only five or six. Donors in the cohort were predominantly white British and more often female, and clonal diversity was possibly underestimated. Spike was spanned by vaccine-associated CD4 TCRs, which were dominant at 160-218 and 743-854. Receipt of two AZD1222 doses was followed by a rise in Spike-specific TCR breadth and depth.

The CDR3 has 11 amino acids. From germline, CDR1 is DFQATT and CDR2 SNEGSKA (reference sequence). V was cut by 6 bases and J by 5 bases, with 10 bases left in between. For this clone: What it binds is unknown.

Sequencing was performed with immunoSEQ multiplex PCR; in TCRdb, only in-frame clones are kept and a portion is missing. The profile shows over 85,000 clones, roughly 84% of them singletons. This receptor was identified in an adult in good health. The rearrangement uses TRBV20-1 and TRBJ1-2; D not certain. The input for sequencing was peripheral blood, taken on day 0 of AZD1222 vaccination. The CDR3 reads CSAKTHYGYTF. CDR3 bases: TGCAGTGCCAAGACCCATTATGGCTACACCTTC.